These 26 T cell receptor beta chains originate from one sample sequenced in a study of control samples from healthy donors and cancer patients. Generated by immunoSEQ multiplex PCR, the TCRdb table keeps only in-frame clones and is missing some. Found here are 150,000 to 160,000 clones, 93% of them singletons; the top ten hold under 2.5%. The specimen was blood. Receptors were obtained from a man in his fifties in good health.

The genes are TRBV4-1 and TRBJ2-3; TRBD1 aligns across 8 bases. V dropped 6 bases and J dropped 5; count of bases not matched to a gene: 4. Germline CDR1 is MGHRA and CDR2 is YSYEKL. The CDR3 runs to 13 residues. CDR3 protein: CASSPDRVDTQYF. In DNA form, the CDR3 reads TGCGCCAGCAGTCCGGACAGGGTAGATACGCAGTATTTT.

The V gene is TRBV5-1, the J gene TRBJ1-3; tentative D call: TRBD1 (5 bases). From germline, CDR1 is SGHRS and CDR2 YFSETQ. V shed 0 bases and J shed 4 bases, with 14 bases lying between them. This CDR3 has 16 amino acids. CDR3 residues: CASSLEPGLKGNTIYF. In DNA form, the CDR3 reads TGCGCCAGCAGCTTGGAACCGGGACTAAAGGGAAACACCATATATTTT.

The CDR3 sequence is CASSVGGYQPQHF. In nucleotides, the CDR3 is TGTGCCAGCAGCGTAGGTGGGTATCAGCCCCAGCATTTT. The gene calls are TRBV9 and TRBJ1-5, with D unclear. V was cut by 0 bases and J by 5 bases, with 6 bases left in between. The CDR3 length is 13 residues. Germline CDR1 is SGDLS and CDR2 is YYNGEE.

This clone has just one count. V usage is TRBV6-1 and J usage is TRBJ1-2; TRBD1 matches 9 bases. CDR3 length: 16 residues. CDR1 MNHNS and CDR2 SASEGT come from the germline V gene. With 4 bases clipped from V and 3 bases from J, the junction kept 9 bases outside the gene matches. Here the CDR3 reads CASSVNLQGAYYGYTF. CDR3 nucleotide sequence: TGTGCCAGCAGTGTAAACCTACAGGGGGCCTACTATGGCTACACCTTC.

The chain uses TRBV7-9 and TRBJ2-1, with D unresolved. The ends were cut back, 1 base at V and 5 bases at J, with 9 bases in the middle. The CDR3 covers 14 residues. Germline V gene data show CDR1 as SEHNR and CDR2 as FQNEAQ (reference sequence). The CDR3 protein is CASSLGALNNEQFF. In DNA form, the CDR3 reads TGTGCCAGCAGCTTAGGTGCTCTTAACAATGAGCAGTTCTTC.

The chain combines TRBV5-1 with TRBJ2-7; 8 positions agree with TRBD2. CDR1 SGHRS and CDR2 YFSETQ come from the germline V gene. J gave up 0 bases and V 2 bases, and 4 bases lay outside the gene matches. The CDR3 totals 15 residues. CDR3: CASSFTSGHSYEQYF. As DNA, the CDR3 is TGCGCCAGCAGCTTCACTAGCGGACACTCCTACGAGCAGTACTTC.

The CDR3 is CASSLRQGRYSTDTQYF. The DNA of the CDR3 is TGTGCCAGCAGTCTGCGACAGGGCCGATATAGCACAGATACGCAGTATTTT. The chain employs TRBV28 and TRBJ2-3, with 7 positions matching TRBD1. The CDR3 has 17 amino acids. V trimming: 5 bases; J trimming: 0 bases; junction bases outside the gene matches: 11. Germline CDR1 MDHEN, CDR2 SYDVKM.

The chain links TRBV28 to TRBJ2-7; 7 bases map to TRBD2. After removal of 6 bases from V and 6 bases from J, the junction contained 8 bases not matched to a gene. This CDR3 has 13 amino acids. Germline V gives CDR1 MDHEN, CDR2 SYDVKM. CDR3 amino acids: CASRRREAGEQYF. The CDR3 DNA reads TGTGCCAGCAGAAGACGGGAGGCAGGCGAGCAGTACTTC.

This clone was counted between two and nine times. The rearrangement links TRBV4-1 to TRBJ2-5; D may be TRBD1 (6 bases). Germline V gene sequence: CDR1 MGHRA, CDR2 YSYEKL. The CDR3 totals 15 residues. Trimming stripped 1 base from V and 5 bases from J, with 14 bases between. The CDR3, as DNA: TGCGCCAGCAGCCAAGGGTCAGGGGCTGAGGAGACCCAGTACTTC. Translated: CASSQGSGAEETQYF.

The chain links TRBV6-5 to TRBJ1-1, with a weak D call TRBD1 (6 bases). Between the trimmed V and J ends, which lost 6 bases and 9 bases, there was a span of 23 bases. The CDR3 has 15 amino acids. Germline V gene data show CDR1 as MNHEY and CDR2 as SVGAGI. The CDR3 loop reads CASSSQTGTGYKAFF. The CDR3 region has the DNA TGTGCCAGCAGCTCCCAGACAGGAACGGGTTACAAAGCTTTCTTT.

The rearrangement joins TRBV29-1 to TRBJ1-2; D possibly corresponds to TRBD1 (5 bases). Per germline, CDR1 SQVTM and CDR2 ANQGSEA. V shed 4 bases and J shed 4 bases, with 10 bases lying between them. The CDR3 contains 12 residues. The CDR3 loop is CSVGDGVYGYTF. In nucleotides, the CDR3 is TGCAGCGTTGGGGACGGAGTCTATGGCTACACCTTC.

This clone was observed once. The chain joins TRBV6-5 to TRBJ2-7; D tentatively fits TRBD1 or TRBD2 (5 bases each). This CDR3 spans 14 amino acids. Germline CDR1 is MNHEY and CDR2 is SVGAGI. Trimming cost V 6 bases and J 0 bases, with 12 bases left between them. The CDR3 here is CASSDRGRSYEQYF. As DNA, the CDR3 is TGTGCCAGCAGCGACCGGGGCCGCTCCTACGAGCAGTACTTC.

This chain uses TRBV14 with TRBJ1-5; no definite D call. The CDR3 is made up of 13 amino acids. Germline V lookup: CDR1 SGHDN, CDR2 FVKESK. Trimming removed 4 bases from V and 5 bases from J, with 9 bases in between. The CDR3 loop reads CASSRNSDQPQHF. Written as DNA, the CDR3 is TGTGCCAGCAGCCGAAATTCTGATCAGCCCCAGCATTTT. Looking up the rest from reference TRBV14 and TRBJ1-5 gives the full variable domain: EAGVTQFPSHSVIEKGQTVTLRCDPISGHDNLYWYRRVMGKEIKFLLHFVKESKQDESGMPNNRFLAERTGGTYSTLKVQPAELEDSGVYFCASSRNSDQPQHFGDGTRLSIL.

A remark on this clone: Other DNA sequences from this sample encode an identical CDR3 as well. The chain employs TRBV27 and TRBJ2-3; D unresolved. Per germline, CDR1 MNHEY and CDR2 SMNVEV (reference sequence). The CDR3 has 12 amino acids. Trimming shortened V by 6 bases and J by 2 bases, and 6 bases separated the two germline ends. In DNA form, the CDR3 reads TGTGCCAGCAGCCCCTCCACAGATACGCAGTATTTT. Protein: CASSPSTDTQYF.

This clone was observed once. The CDR3 protein is CASSQEGAAVEQYF. The CDR3 DNA reads as TGTGCCAGCAGCCAAGAGGGAGCAGCGGTAGAGCAGTACTTC. This chain joins TRBV3-1 (or the pseudogene TRBV3-2) and TRBJ2-7; tentatively, D is TRBD2 (5 bases). Trimming took 0 bases from V and 7 from J, leaving 13 bases between them. Germline V CDR1 and CDR2: LGHDT, YNNKEL (reference sequence). The length of the CDR3 is 14 residues.

The chain recombines TRBV28 with TRBJ1-5; maybe TRBD1 (6 bases). The ends were cut back, 8 bases at V and 6 bases at J, with 14 bases in the middle. Germline assignment: CDR1 MDHEN and CDR2 SYDVKM. There are 13 residues in the CDR3. CDR3 sequence: CASGGGSGQPQHF. CDR3 bases: TGTGCCAGCGGGGGGGGCTCCGGTCAGCCCCAGCATTTT.

The chain joins TRBV6-6 to TRBJ2-1; D gene unclear. The CDR3 is 13 residues long. The V gene lost 2 bases and the J gene lost 2 bases, with 4 bases spanning the gap. Germline V lookup: CDR1 MNHNY, CDR2 SVGAGI (reference sequence). The CDR3 spells CASSYGPYNEQFF. The DNA of the CDR3 is TGTGCCAGCAGTTACGGCCCCTACAATGAGCAGTTCTTC.

The chain is built from TRBV7-6 and TRBJ2-1; D is ambiguous. The CDR3 is 15 amino acids. The V end lost 2 bases, the J end lost 5 bases, and 13 bases lay between the germline ends. Germline values: CDR1 SGHVS, CDR2 FNYEAQ. CDR3 nucleotide sequence: TGTGCCAGCAGCTTACTCGTGGGCTACGACAATGAGCAGTTCTTC. This gives the protein CASSLLVGYDNEQFF.

This chain links TRBV7-2 with TRBJ2-3; D might be TRBD2 (5 bases). Germline CDR1 is SGHTA and CDR2 is FQGNSA. The V end lost 4 bases, the J end lost 1 base, and 9 bases lay between the germline ends. This CDR3 has 14 amino acids. This chain's CDR3 is CASSSGIRTDTQYF. CDR3 sequence (DNA): TGTGCCAGCAGCTCCGGGATACGCACAGATACGCAGTATTTT.

This sequence joins TRBV4-1 and TRBJ2-2; TRBD2 might be the D (6 bases). This CDR3 is built from 16 residues. CDR1 is MGHRA and CDR2 is YSYEKL in the germline V gene. V was cut by 4 bases and J by 2 bases, with 14 bases left in between. CDR3 coding DNA: TGCGCCAGCAGCCGAGGGACTTCGTCAAACACCGGGGAGCTGTTTTTT. Protein sequence: CASSRGTSSNTGELFF.

This sequence joins TRBV7-9 and TRBJ1-1; weak D call: TRBD1 (6 bases). CDR1 is SEHNR, CDR2 FQNEAQ, per germline (reference sequence). Trimming pared 3 bases from V and 5 bases from J, leaving 13 bases between. The CDR3 loop spans 14 amino acids. In DNA, the CDR3 is TGTGCCAGCAGCTTGGGTCAGGGGCTGACTGAAGCTTTCTTT. Its protein is CASSLGQGLTEAFF.

V and J are TRBV19 and TRBJ2-4, with 10 bases identical to TRBD1. Looked up from germline, CDR1 is LNHDA and CDR2 is SQIVND (reference sequence). This CDR3 has 14 residues. V lost 6 bases, J lost 8 bases, and 7 bases stayed unmatched. CDR3 amino acids: CASSDRGQSHIQYF. Here the CDR3 DNA reads TGTGCCAGTAGCGACAGGGGGCAGTCGCACATTCAGTACTTC.

This chain links TRBV6-6 with TRBJ1-4; no clear D gene. In germline, CDR1 is MNHNY, CDR2 SVGAGI (reference sequence). The CDR3 is 11 amino acids. Deletions cut 6 bases from V and 7 bases from J, with 6 bases between. The CDR3 DNA reads TGTGCCAGCAGGAGGAGTGAAAAACTGTTTTTT. Amino acids: CASRRSEKLFF.

The chain couples TRBV4-1 to TRBJ1-6; D possibly corresponds to TRBD1 (5 bases). The CDR3 is made up of 16 amino acids. The ends were cut back, 1 base at V and 10 bases at J, with 17 bases in the middle. The V gene's germline CDR1 is MGHRA and CDR2 YSYEKL. In DNA form, the CDR3 reads TGCGCCAGCAGCCAAGCCGCATTGGGGGGGAAATCACCCCTCCACTTT. As protein: CASSQAALGGKSPLHF.

This chain joins TRBV25-1 and TRBJ2-7; D tentatively fits TRBD1 or TRBD2 (5 bases each). The CDR3 has 13 residues. CDR1 and CDR2 from the germline V gene are MGHDK and SYGVNS. V was shortened by 8 bases and J by 4 bases, with 15 bases between the two germline ends. The CDR3: CASLGTGTYEQYF. DNA for the CDR3: TGTGCCAGCCTCGGGACGGGAACTTACGAGCAGTACTTC.

The chain uses TRBV6-6 and TRBJ2-1; 9 bases are a match to TRBD2. The V segment lost 6 bases and the J segment 7 bases; nucleotides outside the gene matches: 7. The CDR3 sequence is 14 residues long. Germline CDR1 MNHNY, CDR2 SVGAGI (reference sequence). The chain's CDR3 is CASSLAGERNEQFF. The CDR3 bases are TGTGCCAGCAGCTTAGCGGGAGAACGGAATGAGCAGTTCTTC.